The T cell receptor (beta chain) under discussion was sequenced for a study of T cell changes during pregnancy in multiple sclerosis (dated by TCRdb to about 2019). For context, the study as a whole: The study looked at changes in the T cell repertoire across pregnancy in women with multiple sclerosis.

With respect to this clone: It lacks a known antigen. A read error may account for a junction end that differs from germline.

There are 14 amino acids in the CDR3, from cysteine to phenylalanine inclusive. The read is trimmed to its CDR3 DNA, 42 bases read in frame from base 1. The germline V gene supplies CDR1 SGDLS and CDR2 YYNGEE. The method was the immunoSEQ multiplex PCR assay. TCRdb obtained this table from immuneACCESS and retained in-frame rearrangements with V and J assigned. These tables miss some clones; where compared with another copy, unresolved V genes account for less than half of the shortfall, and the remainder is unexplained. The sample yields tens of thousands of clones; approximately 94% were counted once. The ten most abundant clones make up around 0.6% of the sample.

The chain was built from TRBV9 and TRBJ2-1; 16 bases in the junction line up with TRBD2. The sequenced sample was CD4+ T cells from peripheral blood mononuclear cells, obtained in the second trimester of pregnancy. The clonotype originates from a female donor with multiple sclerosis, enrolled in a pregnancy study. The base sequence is TGTGCCAGCAGCATGGGACTAGCGGGGGGGCGATTTCTCTTC. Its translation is CASSMGLAGGRFLF.